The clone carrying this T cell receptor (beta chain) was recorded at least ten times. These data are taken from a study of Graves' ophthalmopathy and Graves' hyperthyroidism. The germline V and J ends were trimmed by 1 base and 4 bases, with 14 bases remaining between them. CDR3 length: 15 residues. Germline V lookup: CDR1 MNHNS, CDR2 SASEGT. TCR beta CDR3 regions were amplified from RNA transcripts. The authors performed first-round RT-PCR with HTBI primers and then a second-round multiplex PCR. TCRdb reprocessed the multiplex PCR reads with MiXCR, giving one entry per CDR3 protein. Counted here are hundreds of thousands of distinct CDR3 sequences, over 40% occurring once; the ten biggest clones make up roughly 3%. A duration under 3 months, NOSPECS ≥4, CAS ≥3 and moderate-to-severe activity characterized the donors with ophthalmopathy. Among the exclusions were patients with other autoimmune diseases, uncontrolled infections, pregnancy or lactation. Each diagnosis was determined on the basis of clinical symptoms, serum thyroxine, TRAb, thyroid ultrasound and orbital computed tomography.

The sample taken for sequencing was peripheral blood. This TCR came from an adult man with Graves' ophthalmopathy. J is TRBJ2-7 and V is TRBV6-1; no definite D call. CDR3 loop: CASSEVRVRSYEQYF. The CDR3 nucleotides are TGTGCCAGCAGTGAAGTAAGGGTCAGGAGTTACGAGCAGTACTTC.